This entry features one TCR beta chain sequence. These data belong to a study of control samples from healthy donors and cancer patients. CDR1 and CDR2 (germline): KGHDR, SFDVKD. This CDR3 is built from 18 residues. With 0 bases removed from V and 1 base from J, the gap between germline ends came to 16 bases. Data came from immunoSEQ multiplex PCR; TCRdb stores just in-frame clones and leaves some out. This sample carries 130,000 to 150,000 clones, roughly 94% of them seen once, and the ten largest clones take more than 13%. Source material: PBMCs. This TCR was sampled from a man in his fifties or sixties with colorectal cancer. The J gene is TRBJ2-3, the V gene TRBV24-1, with D perhaps matching TRBD1 or TRBD2 (7 bases each). DNA for the CDR3: TGTGCCACCAGTGATTTGCAGGGGGGGGCGCGTGGCACAGATACGCAGTATTTT. This encodes CATSDLQGGARGTDTQYF.